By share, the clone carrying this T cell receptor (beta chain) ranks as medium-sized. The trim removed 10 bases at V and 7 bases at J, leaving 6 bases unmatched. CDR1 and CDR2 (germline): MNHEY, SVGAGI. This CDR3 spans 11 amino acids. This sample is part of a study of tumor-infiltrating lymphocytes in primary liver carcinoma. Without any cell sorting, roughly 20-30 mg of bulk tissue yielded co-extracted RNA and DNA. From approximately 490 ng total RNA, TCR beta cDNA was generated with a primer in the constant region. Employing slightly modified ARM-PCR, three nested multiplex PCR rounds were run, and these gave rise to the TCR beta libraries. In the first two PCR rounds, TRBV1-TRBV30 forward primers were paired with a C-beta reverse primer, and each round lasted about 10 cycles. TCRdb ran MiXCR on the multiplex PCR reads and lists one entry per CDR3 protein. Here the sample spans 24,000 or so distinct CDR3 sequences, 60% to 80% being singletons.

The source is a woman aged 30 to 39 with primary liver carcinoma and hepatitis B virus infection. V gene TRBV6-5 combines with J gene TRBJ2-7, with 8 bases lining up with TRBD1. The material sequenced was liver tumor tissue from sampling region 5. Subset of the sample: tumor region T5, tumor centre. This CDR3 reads CATRQGSEQYF. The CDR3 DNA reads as TGTGCCACCCGACAGGGGAGTGAGCAGTACTTC.